The rows below give T cell receptor beta chains drawn from one sample of a study of cytomegalovirus exposure and HLA in healthy donors. Clones were sequenced by immunoSEQ multiplex PCR, and TCRdb holds only the in-frame ones, with some missing. The table records about 120,000 clones, 65% to 80% of them present only once. Material for sequencing was PBMCs. These receptors were collected from a man younger than 30 in good health and CMV-seropositive. Both conserved end residues are part of each CDR3. The D gene is left open where the match is weak.

v_call,d_call,cdr3_aa
TRBV6-1,.,CASSERRSYEQYF
TRBV7-8,.,CASSLVDGQGNTEAFF
TRBV4-2,TRBD1,CASSRNPGQGSETQYF
TRBV6-4,TRBD1,CASSLTGDSNQPQHF
TRBV7-8,.,CASSLGQTAYTEAFF
TRBV2,TRBD1,CASSLDRGRQETQYF
TRBV6-1,.,CASRESGETQYF
TRBV10-1,.,CASSESDWTEAFF
TRBV13,TRBD1,CASSPPRQGIGNTEAFF
TRBV19,TRBD1,CASSLGQGSEKLFF
TRBV6-1,TRBD1,CASSVQTGAQETQYF
TRBV4-1,.,CASSPPFATNEKLFF
TRBV5-1,TRBD1,CASSLTTGANYGYTF
TRBV11-2,.,CASSSVSLAREQYF
TRBV11-2,TRBD1,CASSLMGQGAGYGYTF